The text below deals with one TCR beta chain. These data belong to a study of shared clonotypes between healthy human individuals. Assay used: immunoSEQ multiplex PCR; TCRdb lists only in-frame clones, some missing. The sample shows 2 million to 3 million clones, just over 90% of them seen only once. Germline loops: CDR1 MNHEY, CDR2 SVGAGI. The CDR3 totals 15 residues. V was clipped by 6 bases and J by 2 bases, with 17 bases between them. V and J are TRBV6-5 and TRBJ2-7; D might be TRBD1 or TRBD2, each matching 5 bases. The receptor's source is a man aged 18 to 30 in good health. Specimen: naive CD4+ T cells sorted from blood. Subset here: CD45RA+ positively selected. The CDR3 sequence: CASSSTPADTYEQYF. The CDR3 nucleotides read TGTGCCAGCAGCTCAACCCCAGCGGACACCTACGAGCAGTACTTC.